These 6 T cell receptor beta chains were all obtained from the same sample, sequenced in a study of glioma-infiltrating T cells. Using RNA template, CDR3s of TCR alpha and beta were amplified with iRepertoire arm-PCR. TCRdb fed the multiplex PCR reads into MiXCR, producing one record per CDR3 protein. The table records over 80,000 distinct CDR3 sequences, approximately 42% of them present only once. Sequencing was performed on glioma tissue, nonneoplastic brain tissue, or PBMCs (not recorded which). These receptors were obtained from a human donor with low-grade glioma or glioblastoma, undergoing nonglioma brain surgery, or in good health (not recorded which).

This clonotype was found many times. This CDR3 is CASSSANTIYF. CDR3 in DNA: TGTGCCAGCAGTTCGGCAAACACCATATATTTT. The chain employs TRBV28 and TRBJ1-3, with no clear D. The CDR3 sequence is 11 residues long. V was clipped by 4 bases and J by 6 bases, with 4 bases between them. CDR1 and CDR2 from the germline V gene are MDHEN and SYDVKM.

This clonotype was recorded once. A much larger clone differs from this one at a single base, so this may be a read error. The chain uses TRBV5-1 and TRBJ2-7; 8 bases agree with TRBD1. Per germline, CDR1 SGHRS and CDR2 YFSETQ. V lost 2 bases to trimming and J lost 6 bases; unmatched junction nucleotides: 4. This CDR3 is built from 13 residues. The CDR3 bases are TGCGCCAGCAGCTTACAGGGGGACTCCGAGCAGTACTTC. Protein product: CASSLQGDSEQYF.

This clonotype was counted ten times or more. The V call is TRBV4-1, the J call TRBJ2-5, with 9 bases lining up with TRBD2. The junction had 11 bases not matched to a gene; V was cut back by 2 bases and J by 4 bases. Germline CDR1 and CDR2: MGHRA and YSYEKL. This CDR3 contains 17 residues. The CDR3 DNA reads TGCGCCAGCAGCCAATCTAGCGGGACGCGCGGGGGAGAGACCCAGTACTTC. Encoded protein: CASSQSSGTRGGETQYF.

On this clonotype: At one boundary the junction diverges from the germline segment, which might be a read error. The rearrangement links TRBV6-1 to TRBJ1-4, with no clear D. This CDR3 has 16 amino acids. Germline CDR1 reads MNHNS; CDR2 reads SASEGT. The CDR3 here is CASSEVPSSTNEKLFF. The CDR3 DNA follows: TGTGCCAGCAGTGAAGTCCCCTCCTCAACTAATGAAAAACTGTTTTTC.

About this clonotype itself: The junction differs from germline at one of its ends, possibly a read error. The J gene is TRBJ1-2, the V gene TRBV28; weak D call: TRBD1 (6 bases). Germline V gene lookup returns CDR1 MDHEN and CDR2 SYDVKM. This CDR3 is 14 amino acids long. The CDR3 region is CASSQGGVNYGHTF. The CDR3 DNA reads TGTGCCAGCAGCCAAGGGGGGGTTAACTATGGCCACACCTTC.

This clonotype came up many times. The chain recombines TRBV6-1 with TRBJ1-1, with D hard to call. Trimming took 5 bases from V and 5 from J, leaving 12 bases between them. Germline-derived CDR1 and CDR2 are MNHNS and SASEGT. This CDR3 region has 13 residues. The CDR3 spells CASSMTRRTEAFF. The CDR3 DNA sequence: TGTGCCAGCAGTATGACCCGGAGGACTGAAGCTTTCTTT.